Below are 15 T cell receptor beta chains sequenced from a single sample in a study of technical replicates of blood from a few donors. Here immunoSEQ multiplex PCR was the method, and the copy in TCRdb shows in-frame clones only, minus some. The sample has about 83,000 clones, approximately 90% seen once. Sequencing was performed on T cells isolated from PBMCs. Every receptor here comes from a human donor in good health.

The chain employs TRBV15 and TRBJ1-2; 7 nucleotides align to TRBD1. The CDR3 has 18 amino acids. CDR1 and CDR2 (germline): LNHNV, YYDKDF (reference sequence). V shed 2 bases and J 9 bases; nucleotides not matched to a gene: 21. CDR3 region: CATSRLLDGQAGRDSYTF. In DNA form, the CDR3 reads TGTGCCACCAGCAGACTTTTGGATGGACAGGCCGGGCGGGATAGCTACACCTTC.

The chain's CDR3 is CASSSYRGLNQPQHF. The CDR3 nucleotides are TGTGCCAGCAGCTCTTACAGGGGTCTCAATCAGCCCCAGCATTTT. The chain joins TRBV5-5 to TRBJ1-5; 7 nucleotides match TRBD1. After removal of 3 bases from V and 3 bases from J, the junction contained 6 bases not matched to a gene. CDR1 is SGHKS, CDR2 YYEKEE, per germline (reference sequence). This CDR3 is built from 15 residues. The full variable domain, completed using reference TRBV5-5 and TRBJ1-5, is DAGVTQSPTHLIKTRGQQVTLRCSPISGHKSVSWYQQVLGQGPQFIFQYYEKEERGRGNFPDRFSARQFPNYSSELNVNALLLGDSALYLCASSSYRGLNQPQHFGDGTRLSIL.

The gene calls are TRBV19 and TRBJ1-2, with D tentatively TRBD1 (6 bases). The CDR3 spans 16 residues. From germline, CDR1 is LNHDA and CDR2 SQIVND (reference sequence). Trimming pared 4 bases from V and 6 bases from J, leaving 21 bases between. This chain's CDR3 is CASSTLASNREDGYTF. Written as DNA, the CDR3 is TGTGCCAGTAGTACCCTAGCTTCAAACAGGGAAGATGGCTACACCTTC.

This clone has only a few counts. J is TRBJ1-1 and V is TRBV5-1; 10 bases fit TRBD1. CDR1 SGHRS and CDR2 YFSETQ come from the germline V gene. This CDR3 region has 14 residues. With V trimmed by 4 bases and J by 5 bases, 5 bases remained unmatched. CDR3 sequence: CASSPGTGETEAFF. The CDR3 coding sequence is TGCGCCAGCAGCCCCGGGACAGGGGAGACTGAAGCTTTCTTT.

The chain couples TRBV28 to TRBJ1-2; D is uncertain. Germline V gene lookup returns CDR1 MDHEN and CDR2 SYDVKM. The CDR3 runs to 11 residues. V was pared by 4 bases and J by 8 bases, with 8 bases between. This chain's CDR3 is CASSSVRGYTF. For the CDR3, the DNA is TGTGCCAGCAGTTCTGTCAGGGGCTACACCTTC.

The count of this clone is one. The CDR3 here is CASSLELGAYGYTF. CDR3 coding DNA: TGTGCCAGCAGCTTAGAGCTGGGCGCCTATGGCTACACCTTC. The V call is TRBV7-9, the J call TRBJ1-2; D remains unclear. V was cut by 1 base and J by 4 bases, with 10 bases left in between. The CDR3 runs to 14 residues. Germline CDR1 and CDR2: SEHNR and FQNEAQ (reference sequence).

V is TRBV5-4 and J is TRBJ1-5; 9 nucleotides line up with TRBD1. V trimming: 3 bases; J trimming: 1 base; junction bases outside the gene matches: 2. The germline CDR1 and CDR2 sequences are SGHNT and YYREEE (reference sequence). This CDR3 has 15 residues. The chain's CDR3 is CASSSQGASNQPQHF. CDR3 DNA: TGTGCCAGCAGCTCACAGGGGGCGAGCAATCAGCCCCAGCATTTT.

This clone was found once. The rearrangement links TRBV6-1 to TRBJ1-2; possible D gene TRBD1, 5 bases. The CDR3 is 13 amino acids. From germline, CDR1 is MNHNS and CDR2 SASEGT. V lost 3 bases and J 2 bases, leaving 7 bases between the germline ends. In DNA form, the CDR3 reads TGTGCCAGCAGTGAGACAGTGAACTATGGCTACACCTTC. Its translation is CASSETVNYGYTF.

The rearrangement joins TRBV15 to TRBJ2-1, with 7 bases lining up with TRBD2. The CDR3 length is 16 residues. V trimming: 2 bases; J trimming: 4 bases; junction bases outside the gene matches: 8. The germline CDR1 and CDR2 sequences are LNHNV and YYDKDF (reference sequence). This CDR3 reads CATSRLEAGVYNEQFF. CDR3 sequence (DNA): TGTGCCACCAGCAGACTAGAGGCGGGAGTGTACAATGAGCAGTTCTTC.

V usage is TRBV29-1 and J usage is TRBJ1-2; D may be TRBD1 (5 bases). Trimming removed 4 bases at V and 4 bases at J, with 13 bases between. This CDR3 region has 13 residues. Germline CDR1 and CDR2: SQVTM and ANQGSEA. The CDR3 here is CSVVGQLGYGYTF. The DNA of the CDR3 is TGCAGCGTTGTGGGGCAACTCGGCTATGGCTACACCTTC.

The J gene is TRBJ2-1, the V gene TRBV7-9; 8 bases are shared with TRBD2. J was trimmed by 8 bases and V by 3 bases; bases with no gene match: 15. This CDR3 contains 17 residues. Germline CDR1 SEHNR, CDR2 FQNEAQ (reference sequence). This chain's CDR3 is CASSFPWVPGGPYEQFF. The CDR3 DNA reads as TGTGCCAGCAGCTTCCCGTGGGTACCGGGAGGGCCCTATGAGCAGTTCTTC.

The V gene is TRBV28, the J gene TRBJ1-5; unclear D gene. Per the germline V gene, CDR1 is MDHEN and CDR2 is SYDVKM. The CDR3 has 14 amino acids. V was pared by 2 bases and J by 1 base, with 6 bases between. CDR3 protein: CASSLRGSNQPQHF. CDR3 nucleotides: TGTGCCAGCAGTTTACGCGGGAGCAATCAGCCCCAGCATTTT.

V usage is TRBV6-1 and J usage is TRBJ2-5; D might be TRBD1 (5 bases). Trimming took off 6 bases at V and 3 bases at J, with 17 bases between the two ends. This CDR3 region has 15 residues. The germline V gene encodes CDR1 MNHNS and CDR2 SASEGT. DNA of the CDR3: TGTGCCAGCAGCTCGTCGTTCGTAGGGGAAGAGACCCAGTACTTC. Translated: CASSSSFVGEETQYF.

This clone was picked up one time. This chain links TRBV15 with TRBJ2-2; TRBD2 matches at 10 bases. The trim removed 5 bases at V and 5 bases at J, leaving 5 bases unmatched. The CDR3 sequence is 15 residues long. CDR1 and CDR2 from the germline V gene are LNHNV and YYDKDF (reference sequence). As DNA, the CDR3 is TGTGCCACCAGCCTTGGACTAGCGGCGACCGGGGAGCTGTTTTTT. Its protein is CATSLGLAATGELFF.

CDR3 residues: CAWSTPGTAFLSLVEQYF. Written as DNA, the CDR3 is TGTGCCTGGAGCACCCCCGGGACAGCCTTTTTATCCCTTGTCGAGCAGTACTTC. The chain recombines TRBV30 with TRBJ2-7, with TRBD1 matching 7 bases. Germline values: CDR1 GTSNPN, CDR2 SVGIG (reference sequence). This CDR3 region has 18 residues. Trimming at V came to 3 bases and at J to 6 bases, leaving 23 bases not matched to a gene. Variable domain in full (rest from reference TRBV30 and TRBJ2-7): SQTIHQWPATLVQPVGSPLSLECTVEGTSNPNLYWYRQAAGRGLQLLFYSVGIGQISSEVPQNLSASRPQDRQFILSSKKLLLSDSGFYLCAWSTPGTAFLSLVEQYFGPGTRLTVT.